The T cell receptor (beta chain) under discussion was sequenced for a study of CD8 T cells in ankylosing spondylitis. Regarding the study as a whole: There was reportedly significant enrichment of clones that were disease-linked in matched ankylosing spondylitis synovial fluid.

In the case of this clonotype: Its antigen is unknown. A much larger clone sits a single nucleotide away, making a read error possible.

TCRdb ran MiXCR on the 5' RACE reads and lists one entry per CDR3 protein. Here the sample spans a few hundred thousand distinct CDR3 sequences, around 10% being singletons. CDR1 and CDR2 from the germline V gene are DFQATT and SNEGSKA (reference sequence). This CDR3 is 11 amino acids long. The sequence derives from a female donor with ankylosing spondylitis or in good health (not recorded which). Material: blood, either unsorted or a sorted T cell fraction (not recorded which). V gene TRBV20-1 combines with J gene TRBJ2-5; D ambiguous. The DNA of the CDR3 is TGCAATGCTAGAGATGCCGGGTTCGGGTACTTC. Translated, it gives CNARDAGFGYF.